This TCR beta chain stems from a study of CD8+ T cells in alopecia areata. Study overall: The protocol delivered tofacitinib for 6 to 18 months, then withdrew it for 6 months.

Study results and limitations: Relative to normal scalp, lesional scalp, especially alopecia totalis/universalis, showed higher clonality.

The treatment was: oral pan-JAK inhibitor, 5-10 mg twice daily. Extraction and reverse transcription of RNA yielded cDNA as the sequencing template. The method was immunoSEQ multiplex PCR; TCRdb's version includes in-frame clones alone and lacks a portion of them. The sample lists about 210,000 clones, around 65% occurring once. Concerning this clone: Its target is not known.

This sample comprised CD4+ T cells sorted from blood, obtained at week 4, from a patient treated with tofacitinib. The receptor was derived from a human donor with alopecia areata.

As DNA, the CDR3 is TGCGCCAGCAGTCAGGCGGACAGGGGGAAGTCTAATGAAAAACTGTTTTTT. Translation gives CASSQADRGKSNEKLFF. The rearrangement uses TRBV23-1 and TRBJ1-4, with 10 bases identical to TRBD1. TRBV23-1 is labeled an ORF, and its function is uncertain. Unmatched junction bases numbered 7, after V lost 3 bases and J lost 3 bases. The CDR3 runs 17 residues.